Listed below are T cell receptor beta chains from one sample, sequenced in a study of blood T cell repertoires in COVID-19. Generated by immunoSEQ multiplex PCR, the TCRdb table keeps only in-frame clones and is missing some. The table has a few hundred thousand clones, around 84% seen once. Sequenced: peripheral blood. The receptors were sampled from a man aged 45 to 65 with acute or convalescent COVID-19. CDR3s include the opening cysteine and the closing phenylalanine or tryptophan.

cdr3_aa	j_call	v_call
CASSQAPDRGLSGNTIYF	TRBJ1-3	TRBV4-1
CASTTGGRSTEAFF	TRBJ1-1	TRBV19
CASSQDGRGGYGYTF	TRBJ1-2	TRBV3-1/TRBV3-2
CASSLGDRPLRGEKLFF	TRBJ1-4	TRBV7-9
CASSNPGQGYNEQFF	TRBJ2-1	TRBV6-5
CASTSGGATDTQYF	TRBJ2-3	TRBV19
CASSQGGGHLTEAFF	TRBJ1-1	TRBV3-1/TRBV3-2
CASVRGNTEAFF	TRBJ1-1	TRBV7-8
CASSQGQLLNEKLFF	TRBJ1-4	TRBV4-1
CASTKGTAQYF	TRBJ2-7	TRBV6-5
CASSDKGAGPNYGYTF	TRBJ1-2	TRBV6-4
CASSGMGQGYYGYTF	TRBJ1-2	TRBV4-1
CSVVVGAADTQYF	TRBJ2-3	TRBV29-1
CASSYGPGGETQYF	TRBJ2-5	TRBV6-2/TRBV6-3
CASSFRRPEAFF	TRBJ1-1	TRBV5-6
CASMERGRSYNEQFF	TRBJ2-1	TRBV19
CASSRDRVYEQYF	TRBJ2-7	TRBV27
CASSLVLAGEETQYF	TRBJ2-5	TRBV5-1
CASSPGTSGPYEQYF	TRBJ2-7	TRBV5-4
CSGRGGNIQYF	TRBJ2-4	TRBV20-1
CASSIWTGTSDTQYF	TRBJ2-3	TRBV19
CASSISTGGNTEAFF	TRBJ1-1	TRBV19
CASSQGMGRTEAFF	TRBJ1-1	TRBV4-1
CASSYDRGQYHGYTF	TRBJ1-2	TRBV6-5
CASLRDNASWEQYF	TRBJ2-7	TRBV6-5
CASSGGQGAMGYTF	TRBJ1-2	TRBV5-1
CSVAVGQIYGYTF	TRBJ1-2	TRBV29-1
CASSFNLLTGETGELFF	TRBJ2-2	TRBV11-2
CASSLGSRGLYEQYF	TRBJ2-7	TRBV4-1
CASRVAGKSHEQFF	TRBJ2-1	TRBV3-1/TRBV3-2
CASSRGTTYEQYF	TRBJ2-7	TRBV7-8
CASSLAVGFSAGANVLTF	TRBJ2-6	TRBV5-6
CATSDAQVNTGELFF	TRBJ2-2	TRBV24-1
CASRRHMNTEAFF	TRBJ1-1	TRBV7-3
CASSQEWADYGYTF	TRBJ1-2	TRBV4-1
CASSLWTSGADPNTGELFF	TRBJ2-2	TRBV4-1
CASSDRQGGGYTF	TRBJ1-2	TRBV5-1
CASRTDSAGQEAFF	TRBJ1-1	TRBV6-5
CASSPGTLDQPQHF	TRBJ1-5	TRBV5-5
CASRGATEAFF	TRBJ1-1	TRBV6-5
CASRDSGATQPQHF	TRBJ1-5	TRBV27
CASSIEHRANTEAFF	TRBJ1-1	TRBV19
CASSVGENVAYTF	TRBJ1-2	TRBV5-6
CASSLAGNYGYTF	TRBJ1-2	TRBV5-6
CASRAGRSGANVLTF	TRBJ2-6	TRBV19
CASSGQGADQPQHF	TRBJ1-5	TRBV2
CASSQQGNQPQHF	TRBJ1-5	TRBV7-8
CSASWQGSYNEQFF	TRBJ2-1	TRBV20-1
CASSYGRTGGSPLHF	TRBJ1-6	TRBV6-5